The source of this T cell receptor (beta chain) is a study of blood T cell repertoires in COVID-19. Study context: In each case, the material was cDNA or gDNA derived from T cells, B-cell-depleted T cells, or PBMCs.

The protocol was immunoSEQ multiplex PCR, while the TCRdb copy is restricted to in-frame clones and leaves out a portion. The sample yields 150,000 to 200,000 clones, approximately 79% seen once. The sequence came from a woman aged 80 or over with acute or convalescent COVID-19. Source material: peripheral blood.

The CDR3 here is CASSPGTGIVYGYTF. In nucleotides, the CDR3 is TGTGCCAGCAGCCCCGGGACAGGGATTGTCTATGGCTACACCTTC. This chain connects TRBV28 to TRBJ1-2; 9 positions match TRBD1. Germline lookup yields CDR1 MDHEN and CDR2 SYDVKM. Losses at the gene ends were 6 bases for V and 4 bases for J; bases not matched to a gene: 9. This CDR3 spans 15 amino acids.